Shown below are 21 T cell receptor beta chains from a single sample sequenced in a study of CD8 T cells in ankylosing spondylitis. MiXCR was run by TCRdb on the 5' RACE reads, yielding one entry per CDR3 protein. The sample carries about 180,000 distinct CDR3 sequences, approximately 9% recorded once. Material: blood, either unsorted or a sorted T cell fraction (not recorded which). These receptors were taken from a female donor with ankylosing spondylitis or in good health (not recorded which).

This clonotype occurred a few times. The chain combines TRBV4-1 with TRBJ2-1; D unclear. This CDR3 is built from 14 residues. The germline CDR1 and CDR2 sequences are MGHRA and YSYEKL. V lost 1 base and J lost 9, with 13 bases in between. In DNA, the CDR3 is TGCGCCAGCAGCCAAGCCCCGGGCTCGCCTGAGCAGTTCTTC. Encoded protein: CASSQAPGSPEQFF.

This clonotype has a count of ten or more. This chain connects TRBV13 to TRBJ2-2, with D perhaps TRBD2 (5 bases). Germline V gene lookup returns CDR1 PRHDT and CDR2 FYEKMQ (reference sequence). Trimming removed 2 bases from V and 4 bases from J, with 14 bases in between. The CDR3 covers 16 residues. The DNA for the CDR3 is TGTGCCAGCAGCTTATCCGGGAATGGGGTCACCGGGGAGCTGTTTTTT. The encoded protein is CASSLSGNGVTGELFF.

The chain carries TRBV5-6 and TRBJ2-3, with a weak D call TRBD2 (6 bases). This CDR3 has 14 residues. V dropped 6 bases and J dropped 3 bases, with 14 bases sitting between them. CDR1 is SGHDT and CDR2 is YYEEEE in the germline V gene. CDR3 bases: TGTGCCAGCATCGAGTTAGCGGCTACAGATACGCAGTATTTT. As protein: CASIELAATDTQYF.

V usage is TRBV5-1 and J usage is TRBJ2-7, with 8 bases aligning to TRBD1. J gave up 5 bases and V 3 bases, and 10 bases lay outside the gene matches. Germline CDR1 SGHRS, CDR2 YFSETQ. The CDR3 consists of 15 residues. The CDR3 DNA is TGCGCCAGCAGCTCCCCCGACAGGGGAATTGACGAGCAGTACTTC. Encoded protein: CASSSPDRGIDEQYF.

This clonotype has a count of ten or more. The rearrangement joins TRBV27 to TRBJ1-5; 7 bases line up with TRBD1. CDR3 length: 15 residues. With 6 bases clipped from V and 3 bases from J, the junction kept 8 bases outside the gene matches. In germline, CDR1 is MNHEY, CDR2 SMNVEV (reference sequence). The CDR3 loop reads CASRPWGQNNQPQHF. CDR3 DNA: TGTGCCAGCAGACCCTGGGGACAGAACAATCAGCCCCAGCATTTT.

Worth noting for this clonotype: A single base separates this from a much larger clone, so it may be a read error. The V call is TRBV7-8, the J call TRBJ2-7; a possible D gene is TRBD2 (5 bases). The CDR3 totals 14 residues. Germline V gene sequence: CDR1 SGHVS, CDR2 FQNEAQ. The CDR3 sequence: CASSLGERPYAQYF. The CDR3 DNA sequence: TGTGCCAGCAGCTTGGGAGAACGACCCTACGCGCAGTACTTC.

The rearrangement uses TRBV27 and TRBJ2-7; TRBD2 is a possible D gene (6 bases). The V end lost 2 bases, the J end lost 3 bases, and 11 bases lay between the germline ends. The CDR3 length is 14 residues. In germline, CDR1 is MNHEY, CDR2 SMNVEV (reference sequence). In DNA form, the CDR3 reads TGTGCCAGCAGTTTACGGGGGACCATCTACGAGCAGTACTTC. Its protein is CASSLRGTIYEQYF.

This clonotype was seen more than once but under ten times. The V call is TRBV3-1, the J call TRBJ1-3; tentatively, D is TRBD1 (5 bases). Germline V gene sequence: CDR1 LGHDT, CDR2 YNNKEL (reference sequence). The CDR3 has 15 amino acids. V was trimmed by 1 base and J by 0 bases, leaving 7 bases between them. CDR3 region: CASSQGQSSGNTIYF. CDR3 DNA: TGTGCCAGCAGCCAAGGACAGAGCTCTGGAAACACCATATATTTT.

Written as DNA, the CDR3 is TGTGCCAGCAGTCCCTCGACTAGCGGTTCATCCTACGAGCAGTACTTC. It codes for CASSPSTSGSSYEQYF. This chain joins TRBV28 and TRBJ2-7, with 9 bases aligning to TRBD2. Germline lookup yields CDR1 MDHEN and CDR2 SYDVKM. The CDR3 consists of 16 residues. The V gene end was trimmed by 5 bases and the J gene end by 1 base; junction bases not matched to a gene: 9.

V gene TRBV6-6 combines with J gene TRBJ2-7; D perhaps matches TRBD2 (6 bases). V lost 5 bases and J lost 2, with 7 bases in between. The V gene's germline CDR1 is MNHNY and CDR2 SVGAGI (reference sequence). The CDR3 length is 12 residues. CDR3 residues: CASSAGTYEQYF. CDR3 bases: TGTGCCAGCAGTGCGGGAACCTACGAGCAGTACTTC.

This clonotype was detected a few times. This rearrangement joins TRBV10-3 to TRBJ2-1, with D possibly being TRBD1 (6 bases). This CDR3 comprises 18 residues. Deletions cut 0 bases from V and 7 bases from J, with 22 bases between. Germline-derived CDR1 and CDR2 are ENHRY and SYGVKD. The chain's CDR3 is CAISESIRIGQLGNEQFF. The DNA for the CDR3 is TGTGCCATCAGTGAGTCGATCAGGATCGGACAGTTAGGAAATGAGCAGTTCTTC.

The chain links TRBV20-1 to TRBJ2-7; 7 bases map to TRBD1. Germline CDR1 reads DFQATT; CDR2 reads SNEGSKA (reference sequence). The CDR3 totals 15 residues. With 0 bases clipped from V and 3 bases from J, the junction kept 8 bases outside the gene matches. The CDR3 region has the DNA TGCAGTGCTAGAGATTCCGGGACAGTGTACTACGAGCAGTACTTC. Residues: CSARDSGTVYYEQYF.

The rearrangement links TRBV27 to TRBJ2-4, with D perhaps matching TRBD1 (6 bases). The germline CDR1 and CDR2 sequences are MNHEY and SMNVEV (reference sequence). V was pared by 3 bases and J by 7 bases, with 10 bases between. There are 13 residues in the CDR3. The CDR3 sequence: CASSLTGENIQYF. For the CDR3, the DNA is TGTGCCAGCAGTTTGACAGGAGAGAACATTCAGTACTTC.

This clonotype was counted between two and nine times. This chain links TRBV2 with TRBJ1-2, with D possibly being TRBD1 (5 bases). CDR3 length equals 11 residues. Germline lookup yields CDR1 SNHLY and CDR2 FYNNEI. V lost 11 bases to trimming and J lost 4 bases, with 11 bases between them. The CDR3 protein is CASLGGYGYTF. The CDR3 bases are TGTGCCTCCTTGGGGGGCTATGGCTACACCTTC.

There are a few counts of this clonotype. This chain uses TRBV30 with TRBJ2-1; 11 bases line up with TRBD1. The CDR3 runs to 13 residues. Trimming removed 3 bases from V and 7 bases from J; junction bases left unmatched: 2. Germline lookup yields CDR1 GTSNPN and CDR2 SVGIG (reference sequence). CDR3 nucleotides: TGTGCCTGGAGGGGACAGGGGGGAAATGAGCAGTTCTTC. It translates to CAWRGQGGNEQFF.

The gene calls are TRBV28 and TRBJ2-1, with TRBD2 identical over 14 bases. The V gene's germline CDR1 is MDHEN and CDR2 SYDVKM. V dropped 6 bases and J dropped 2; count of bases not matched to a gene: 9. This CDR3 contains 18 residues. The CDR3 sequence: CASRAGTSGRGAYNEQFF. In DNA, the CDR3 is TGTGCCAGCAGGGCAGGGACTAGCGGGAGAGGGGCCTACAATGAGCAGTTCTTC.

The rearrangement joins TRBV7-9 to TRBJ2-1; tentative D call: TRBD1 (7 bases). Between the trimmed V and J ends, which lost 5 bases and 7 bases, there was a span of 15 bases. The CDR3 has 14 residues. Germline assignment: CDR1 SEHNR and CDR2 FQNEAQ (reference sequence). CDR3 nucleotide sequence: TGTGCCAGCAGCCCACTGGCGGGACAGAATGAGCAGTTCTTC. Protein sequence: CASSPLAGQNEQFF.

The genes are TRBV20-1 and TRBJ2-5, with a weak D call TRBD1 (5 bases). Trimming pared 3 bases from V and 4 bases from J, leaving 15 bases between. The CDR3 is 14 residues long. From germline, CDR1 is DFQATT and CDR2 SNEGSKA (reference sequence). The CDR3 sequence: CSASFSGRAETQYF. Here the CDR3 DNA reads TGCAGTGCTAGTTTCAGTGGCAGGGCAGAGACCCAGTACTTC.

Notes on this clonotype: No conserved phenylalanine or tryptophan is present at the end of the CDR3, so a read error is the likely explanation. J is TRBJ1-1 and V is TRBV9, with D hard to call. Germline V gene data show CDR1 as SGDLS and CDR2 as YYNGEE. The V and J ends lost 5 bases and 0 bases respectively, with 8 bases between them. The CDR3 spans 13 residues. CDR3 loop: CASRRDLNTEAFS. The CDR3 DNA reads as TGTGCCAGCAGAAGGGATTTGAACACTGAAGCTTTCTCT.

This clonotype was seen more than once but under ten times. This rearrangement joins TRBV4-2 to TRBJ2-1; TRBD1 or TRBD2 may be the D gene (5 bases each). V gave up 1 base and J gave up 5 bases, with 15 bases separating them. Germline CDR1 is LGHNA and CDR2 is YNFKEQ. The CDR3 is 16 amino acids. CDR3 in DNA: TGTGCCAGCAGCCAAGTTTTCCCGGGACCCCACAATGAGCAGTTCTTC. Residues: CASSQVFPGPHNEQFF.

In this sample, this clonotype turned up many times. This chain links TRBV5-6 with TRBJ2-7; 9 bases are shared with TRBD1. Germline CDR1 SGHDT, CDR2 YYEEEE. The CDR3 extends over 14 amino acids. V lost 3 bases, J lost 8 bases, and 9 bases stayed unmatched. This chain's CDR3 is CASSSRTGEWKQYF. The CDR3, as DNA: TGTGCCAGCAGCTCTCGGACAGGGGAGTGGAAGCAGTACTTC.